This TCR beta chain was sequenced during a study of Ad26.COV2.S vaccination and SARS-CoV-2 variants. TCRdb keeps only in-frame clones here, not all; method: immunoSEQ multiplex PCR. The sample holds under 600,000 clones, roughly 87% seen once. In this sample, this clone turned up once. Treatment: roughly 20 received Ad26.COV2.S at low or high dose, single or two shots; roughly five received placebo; per-sample allocation not given. Samples were taken on day 63 after the first vaccine or placebo injection. The donor was a Boston adult aged 18-55 years. The source was peripheral blood, collected in a trial of Ad26.COV2.S vaccine versus placebo. This clonotype was obtained from a person between 18 and 59 years old who received the Ad26.COV2.S COVID-19 vaccine or a placebo.

CDR3 amino acids: CASSQARGPSEQYF. The CDR3 coding sequence is TGCGCCAGCAGCCAAGCCAGGGGGCCCTCCGAGCAGTACTTC. The J gene is TRBJ2-7, the V gene TRBV4-1; 8 nucleotides agree with TRBD1. Germline-derived CDR1 and CDR2 are MGHRA and YSYEKL. Unmatched junction bases numbered 5, after V lost 1 base and J lost 6 bases. This CDR3 has 14 amino acids.